The 15 T cell receptor beta chains presented below share a single source sample, sequenced in a study of T cell changes during pregnancy in multiple sclerosis. Repertoires were generated with immunoSEQ multiplex PCR, while TCRdb's copy carries only in-frame clones and drops some. The table includes some 70,000 clones, approximately 91% detected once. This specimen consisted of peripheral blood, obtained before pregnancy. Receptors originate from a female donor with multiple sclerosis, enrolled in a pregnancy study.

This chain joins TRBV6-5 and TRBJ2-7; weak D call: TRBD2 (5 bases). The CDR3 consists of 12 residues. V was clipped by 6 bases and J by 4 bases, with 10 bases between them. Germline CDR1 MNHEY, CDR2 SVGAGI. The CDR3 sequence is CASSTRRYEQYF. In DNA, the CDR3 is TGTGCCAGCAGCACCAGGAGGTACGAGCAGTACTTC.

The V gene is TRBV6-5, the J gene TRBJ1-6, with TRBD1 identical over 7 bases. Germline V gene sequence: CDR1 MNHEY, CDR2 SVGAGI. CDR3 length: 13 residues. Trimming at V came to 6 bases and at J to 8 bases, leaving 4 bases not matched to a gene. The CDR3 sequence: CASSGQADSPLHF. As DNA, the CDR3 is TGTGCCAGCAGCGGACAGGCTGATTCACCCCTCCACTTT.

The chain links TRBV27 to TRBJ2-1; possible D gene TRBD2, 5 bases. V dropped 8 bases and J dropped 6 bases, with 11 bases sitting between them. The CDR3 extends over 12 amino acids. Looked up from germline, CDR1 is MNHEY and CDR2 is SMNVEV (reference sequence). The CDR3 reads CASRPDFNEQFF. CDR3 bases: TGTGCCAGCCGCCCGGACTTCAATGAGCAGTTCTTC.

The gene calls are TRBV2 and TRBJ1-5, with 8 bases matching TRBD1. Trimming at V came to 6 bases and at J to 4 bases, leaving 5 bases not matched to a gene. There are 14 residues in the CDR3. Germline V gene sequence: CDR1 SNHLY, CDR2 FYNNEI. CDR3 sequence: CASREGQVNQPQHF. As DNA, the CDR3 is TGTGCCAGCAGGGAGGGACAGGTTAATCAGCCCCAGCATTTT. The full variable domain, with the rest looked up from reference TRBV2 and TRBJ1-5, is EPEVTQTPSHQVTQMGQEVILRCVPISNHLYFYWYRQILGQKVEFLVSFYNNEISEKSEIFDDQFSVERPDGSNFTLKIRSTKLEDSAMYFCASREGQVNQPQHFGDGTRLSIL.

V is TRBV7-9 and J is TRBJ2-3; 13 bases agree with TRBD2. There are 15 residues in the CDR3. Germline CDR1 SEHNR, CDR2 FQNEAQ (reference sequence). Losses at the gene ends were 5 bases for V and 5 bases for J; bases not matched to a gene: 4. Written as DNA, the CDR3 is TGTGCCAGCAGCCCCGGGACTAGCGGGGAAGATACGCAGTATTTT. It translates to CASSPGTSGEDTQYF.

This chain joins TRBV6-5 and TRBJ1-4, with a tentative D call TRBD1 (6 bases). The germline CDR1 and CDR2 sequences are MNHEY and SVGAGI. This CDR3 comprises 15 residues. V gave up 8 bases and J gave up 7 bases, with 20 bases separating them. The CDR3, as DNA: TGTGCCAGCGCAGTATTGGGGGGGCTAGGTGAAAAACTGTTTTTT. Translation gives CASAVLGGLGEKLFF.

This clone was seen a handful of times. The rearrangement uses TRBV6-5 and TRBJ1-5; TRBD1 is a possible D gene (5 bases). The length of the CDR3 is 13 residues. Trimming left V 2 bases short and J 7 bases short, with 9 bases between. Germline loops: CDR1 MNHEY, CDR2 SVGAGI. The CDR3, as DNA: TGTGCCAGCAGTTACGCAGGGAACCAGCCCCAGCATTTT. Translating gives CASSYAGNQPQHF.

The J gene is TRBJ1-1, the V gene TRBV7-6; 9 bases agree with TRBD1. Trimming at V came to 5 bases and at J to 6 bases, leaving 10 bases not matched to a gene. The V gene's germline CDR1 is SGHVS and CDR2 FNYEAQ. The length of the CDR3 is 15 residues. CDR3 nucleotides: TGTGCCAGCAGCCCGTGGGACAGGGCGGGCGCTGAAGCTTTCTTT. It encodes CASSPWDRAGAEAFF.

V is TRBV4-1 and J is TRBJ2-5; 7 bases map to TRBD1. V lost 2 bases and J lost 5; bases outside the gene matches: 14. The germline gives CDR1 MGHRA, CDR2 YSYEKL. The CDR3 extends over 17 amino acids. The CDR3 reads CASSQSETQGWWETQYF. The CDR3 bases are TGCGCCAGCAGCCAAAGTGAGACACAGGGGTGGTGGGAGACCCAGTACTTC.

This clone was seen a few times. The rearrangement uses TRBV5-1 and TRBJ1-1; TRBD1 agrees at 7 bases. V was pared by 4 bases and J by 4 bases, with 4 bases of the junction left unmatched. There are 13 residues in the CDR3. CDR1 SGHRS and CDR2 YFSETQ come from the germline V gene. The CDR3 loop is CASSQTGLTEAFF. The CDR3 coding sequence is TGCGCCAGCAGCCAGACAGGGCTCACTGAAGCTTTCTTT. Looking up the rest from reference TRBV5-1 and TRBJ1-1 gives the full variable domain: KAGVTQTPRYLIKTRGQQVTLSCSPISGHRSVSWYQQTPGQGLQFLFEYFSETQRNKGNFPGRFSGRQFSNSRSEMNVSTLELGDSALYLCASSQTGLTEAFFGQGTRLTVV.

In this sample, this clone turned up once. This chain links TRBV7-9 with TRBJ1-1; D might be TRBD1 (6 bases). V dropped 3 bases and J dropped 4 bases, with 12 bases sitting between them. The CDR3 runs to 14 residues. CDR1 is SEHNR, CDR2 FQNEAQ, per germline (reference sequence). The CDR3 here is CASSFQRGITEAFF. DNA for the CDR3: TGTGCCAGCAGCTTTCAAAGGGGGATCACTGAAGCTTTCTTT.

The chain recombines TRBV4-3 with TRBJ2-7, with 8 bases lining up with TRBD2. CDR3 length: 15 residues. Germline V gives CDR1 LGHNA, CDR2 YSLEER. The trim removed 1 base at V and 5 bases at J, leaving 7 bases unmatched. The DNA of the CDR3 is TGCGCCAGCAGCCAAGGAACGGGGGGGCCCCACGAGCAGTACTTC. Its translation is CASSQGTGGPHEQYF.

The CDR3 protein is CASSWPRRGDTEAFF. In DNA, the CDR3 is TGTGCCAGCAGCTGGCCCCGACGGGGGGACACTGAAGCTTTCTTT. The chain combines TRBV11-1 with TRBJ1-1, with a possible D match to TRBD1 (5 bases). Trimming shortened V by 4 bases and J by 3 bases, and 15 bases separated the two germline ends. CDR3 length equals 15 residues. The germline CDR1 and CDR2 sequences are SGHAT and FQDESV (reference sequence). Complete variable domain (other parts from reference TRBV11-1 and TRBJ1-1): EAEVAQSPRYKITEKSQAVAFWCDPISGHATLYWYRQILGQGPELLVQFQDESVVDDSQLPKDRFSAERLKGVDSTLKIQPAELGDSAMYLCASSWPRRGDTEAFFGQGTRLTVV.

This clone has just a few counts. In nucleotides, the CDR3 is TGTGCCAGCAGCTCGTGGGCTGGAGGGGCACATGGCTACACCTTC. This sequence encodes CASSSWAGGAHGYTF. This chain joins TRBV7-9 and TRBJ1-2, with D possibly being TRBD1 (5 bases). CDR1 and CDR2 (germline): SEHNR, FQNEAQ (reference sequence). The V end lost 4 bases, the J end lost 6 bases, and 18 bases lay between the germline ends. The CDR3 contains 15 residues.

The chain recombines TRBV4-1 with TRBJ2-3, with 9 bases that match TRBD1. V lost 3 bases to trimming and J lost 3 bases; unmatched junction nucleotides: 4. The CDR3 runs to 15 residues. Per the germline V gene, CDR1 is MGHRA and CDR2 is YSYEKL. The DNA of the CDR3 is TGCGCCAGCAGCCACGGGACAGGGTGGACAGATACGCAGTATTTT. Amino acid sequence: CASSHGTGWTDTQYF.